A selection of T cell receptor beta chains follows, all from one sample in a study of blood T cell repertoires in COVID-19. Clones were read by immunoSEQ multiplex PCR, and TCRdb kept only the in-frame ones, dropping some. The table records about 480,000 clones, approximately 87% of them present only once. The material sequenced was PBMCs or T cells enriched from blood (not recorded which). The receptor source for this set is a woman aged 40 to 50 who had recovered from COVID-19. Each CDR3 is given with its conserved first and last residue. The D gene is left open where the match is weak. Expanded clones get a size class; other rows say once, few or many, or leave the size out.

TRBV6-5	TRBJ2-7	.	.	CASSYLPGTPEQYF	TGTGCCAGCAGTTACTTGCCAGGTACCCCCGAGCAGTACTTC
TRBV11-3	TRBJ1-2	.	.	CASSLDGGNVGYTF	TGTGCCAGCAGCTTAGATGGAGGGAATGTTGGCTACACCTTC
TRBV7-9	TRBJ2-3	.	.	CASSPDPTTQYF	TGTGCCAGCAGCCCCGATCCAACAACGCAGTATTTT
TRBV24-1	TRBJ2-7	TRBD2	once	CATSDFFRLAGGPAYEQYF	TGTGCCACCAGTGATTTTTTCCGACTAGCGGGAGGGCCGGCCTACGAGCAGTACTTC
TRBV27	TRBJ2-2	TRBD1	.	CASSLSRTGGLGELFF	TGTGCCAGCAGTTTATCCCGGACAGGGGGCCTCGGGGAGCTGTTTTTT
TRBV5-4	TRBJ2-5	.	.	CASSTPAAQETQYF	TGTGCCAGCAGCACTCCAGCGGCCCAAGAGACCCAGTACTTC
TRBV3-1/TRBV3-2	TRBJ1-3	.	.	CASSLGRGSGNTIYF	TGTGCCAGCAGTCTTGGACGGGGCTCTGGAAACACCATATATTTT
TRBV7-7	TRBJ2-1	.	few	CASSPSGNDEQFF	TGTGCTAGCAGTCCGTCGGGGAACGATGAGCAGTTCTTC
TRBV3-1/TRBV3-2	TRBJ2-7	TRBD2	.	CASSRQGTSGPYEQYF	TGTGCCAGCAGCCGGCAAGGGACTAGCGGGCCCTACGAGCAGTACTTC
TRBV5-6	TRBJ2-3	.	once	CASSKLEGEYF	TGTGCCAGCAGCAAACTAGAAGGTGAATATTTT
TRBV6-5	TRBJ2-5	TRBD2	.	CASRGYGLAEETQYF	TGTGCCAGCAGGGGCTATGGACTAGCGGAAGAGACCCAGTACTTC
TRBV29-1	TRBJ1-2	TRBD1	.	CSVLGQGDIGNYGYTF	TGCAGCGTCCTTGGACAGGGGGATATTGGGAACTATGGCTACACCTTC
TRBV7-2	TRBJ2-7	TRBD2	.	CASSLLAELYEQYF	TGTGCCAGCAGTTTGCTAGCGGAACTGTACGAGCAGTACTTC
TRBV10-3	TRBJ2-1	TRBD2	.	CAIMTGGGSYNEQFF	TGTGCCATCATGACTGGGGGAGGGAGCTACAATGAGCAGTTCTTC
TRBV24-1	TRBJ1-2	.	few	CATSDLQNYGYTF	TGTGCCACCAGTGATTTACAGAACTATGGCTACACCTTC
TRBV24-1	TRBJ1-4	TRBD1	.	CATSDTRGDRGGEKLFF	TGTGCCACCAGTGACACCCGGGGTGACAGGGGCGGTGAAAAACTGTTTTTT
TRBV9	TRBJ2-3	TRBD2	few	CASSLWTSGKDTQYF	TGTGCCAGCAGCCTTTGGACTAGCGGGAAAGATACGCAGTATTTT
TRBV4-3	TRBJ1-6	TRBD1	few	CASSQPKTGGNSPLHF	TGCGCCAGCAGCCAACCCAAGACAGGGGGAAATTCACCCCTCCACTTT
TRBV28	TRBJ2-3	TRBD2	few	CASSSGSLTDTQYF	TGTGCCAGCAGTAGCGGGAGCCTAACAGATACGCAGTATTTT
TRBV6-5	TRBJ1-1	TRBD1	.	CASSYSTGVDTEAFF	TGTGCCAGCAGTTACTCTACAGGGGTGGATACTGAAGCTTTCTTT
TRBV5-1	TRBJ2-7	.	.	CASSLARESEQYF	TGCGCCAGCAGCTTGGCCAGGGAAAGCGAGCAGTACTTC
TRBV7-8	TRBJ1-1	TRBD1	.	CASSLGQETEAFF	TGTGCCAGCAGCTTGGGACAGGAGACTGAAGCTTTCTTT
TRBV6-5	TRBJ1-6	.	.	CASSLQGSYNSPLHF	TGTGCCAGCAGTTTACAGGGTTCCTATAATTCACCCCTCCACTTT
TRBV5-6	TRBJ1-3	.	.	CASSLAERLLYF	TGTGCCAGCAGCTTGGCCGAGCGGCTCCTATATTTT
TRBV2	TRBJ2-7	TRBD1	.	CASSPGQGQYF	TGTGCCAGCAGCCCGGGACAGGGGCAGTACTTC
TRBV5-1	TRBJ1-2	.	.	CASSTVTPYYGYTF	TGCGCCAGCAGCACTGTGACTCCCTACTATGGCTACACCTTC
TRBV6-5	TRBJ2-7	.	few	CASSYEGQSGSYEQYF	TGTGCCAGCAGTTACGAAGGACAGTCGGGCTCCTACGAGCAGTACTTC
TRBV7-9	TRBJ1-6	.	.	CASSLAGRVNSPLHF	TGTGCCAGCAGCTTAGCGGGCAGGGTAAATTCACCCCTCCACTTT
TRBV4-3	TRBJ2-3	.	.	CASSPGLSDTQYF	TGCGCCAGCAGCCCCGGACTTTCAGATACGCAGTATTTT
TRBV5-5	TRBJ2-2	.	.	CASSSHEYPTAGGELFF	TGTGCCAGCAGCTCGCACGAATACCCGACAGCAGGCGGGGAGCTGTTTTTT
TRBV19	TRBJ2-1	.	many	CASSMFGGSNNEQFF	TGTGCCAGTAGTATGTTTGGGGGGTCTAACAATGAGCAGTTCTTC
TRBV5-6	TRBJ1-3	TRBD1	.	CASSLTGGDTIYF	TGTGCCAGCAGCTTAACAGGGGGGGACACCATATATTTT
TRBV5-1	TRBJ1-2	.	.	CASSLRTLTYGYTF	TGCGCCAGCAGCTTGAGGACTCTAACCTATGGCTACACCTTC
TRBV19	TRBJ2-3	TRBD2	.	CASSNLAGRGTDTQYF	TGTGCCAGTAGTAACTTAGCGGGGAGGGGCACAGATACGCAGTATTTT
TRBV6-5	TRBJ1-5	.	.	CASSGTGPYQPQHF	TGTGCCAGCTCAGGTACAGGGCCGTATCAGCCCCAGCATTTT
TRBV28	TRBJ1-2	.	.	CASSLAETGDYGYTF	TGTGCCAGCAGTTTGGCTGAGACAGGAGACTATGGCTACACCTTC
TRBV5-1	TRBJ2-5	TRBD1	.	CASTYAGTGEETQYF	TGCGCCAGCACTTATGCCGGGACAGGGGAAGAGACCCAGTACTTC